These 17 T cell receptor beta chains originate from one sample sequenced in a study of T cell clones after liver transplantation. Measured with immunoSEQ multiplex PCR; TCRdb has only the in-frame clones, and not every one. This sample has about 70,000 clones, with under 90% found just once. The sample was CD4+ T cells from blood, taken 12 months after liver transplant. The receptor source for this set is a human patient who received a liver transplant. Some T cells may have originated in the graft donor.

The CDR3 region has the DNA TGTGCCAGCAGCCCCGACAGTGCTAACTATGGCTACACCTTC. Translation: CASSPDSANYGYTF. The V call is TRBV7-2, the J call TRBJ1-2; D perhaps matches TRBD1 (5 bases). Germline CDR1 SGHTA, CDR2 FQGNSA. The CDR3 has 14 residues. V lost 5 bases, J lost 0 bases, and 10 bases lay in between.

The chain has TRBV27 and TRBJ1-5, with 7 bases fitting TRBD1. The CDR3 covers 18 residues. The germline CDR1 and CDR2 sequences are MNHEY and SMNVEV (reference sequence). The ends lost 4 bases at V and 5 bases at J; junction bases unmatched: 17. CDR3 sequence: CASSYRGGFGVAHQPQHF. The CDR3 DNA reads TGTGCCAGCAGTTACAGGGGAGGGTTCGGCGTCGCGCATCAGCCCCAGCATTTT.

V is TRBV5-1 and J is TRBJ1-3, with D unresolved. The CDR3 sequence is 14 residues long. The germline gives CDR1 SGHRS, CDR2 YFSETQ. V was trimmed by 2 bases and J by 0 bases, leaving 6 bases between them. CDR3 bases: TGCGCCAGCAGCTTTGGTAGCTCTGGAAACACCATATATTTT. This sequence encodes CASSFGSSGNTIYF.

CDR3 amino acids: CASSLGQGTAGYGYTF. The CDR3 DNA is TGTGCCAGCAGCTTAGGGCAGGGGACCGCAGGCTATGGCTACACCTTC. The chain combines TRBV7-9 with TRBJ1-2; the D gene is possibly TRBD1 (6 bases). The CDR3 sequence is 16 residues long. Trimming shortened V by 1 base and J by 4 bases, and 16 bases separated the two germline ends. Germline V gene lookup returns CDR1 SEHNR and CDR2 FQNEAQ (reference sequence).

This sequence joins TRBV5-1 and TRBJ2-1, with D possibly being TRBD1 or TRBD2 (6 bases each). The ends were cut back, 4 bases at V and 9 bases at J, with 20 bases in the middle. Germline V lookup: CDR1 SGHRS, CDR2 YFSETQ. CDR3 length: 15 amino acids. The CDR3 nucleotides read TGCGCCAGCAGCAACGCGCCGGAGGGGGTAGGTGAGCAGTTCTTC. This encodes CASSNAPEGVGEQFF.

This clone has just one count. The J gene is TRBJ1-1, the V gene TRBV28; D remains unclear. This CDR3 is 13 amino acids long. Germline V gene sequence: CDR1 MDHEN, CDR2 SYDVKM. Trimming stripped 0 bases from V and 7 bases from J, with 9 bases between. The CDR3 DNA reads TGTGCCAGCAGTTTATGGGGCGCATTTGAAGCTTTCTTT. Amino acids: CASSLWGAFEAFF.

The rearrangement uses TRBV18 and TRBJ2-7, with 10 bases lining up with TRBD1. V trimming: 5 bases; J trimming: 3 bases; junction bases outside the gene matches: 4. Looked up from germline, CDR1 is KGHSH and CDR2 is LQKENI. This CDR3 region has 14 residues. The CDR3 DNA is TGTGCCAGCTCAATTCGGACAGGGGGCTACGAGCAGTACTTC. It yields the protein CASSIRTGGYEQYF. Variable domain in full (rest from reference TRBV18 and TRBJ2-7): NAGVMQNPRHLVRRRGQEARLRCSPMKGHSHVYWYRQLPEEGLKFMVYLQKENIIDESGMPKERFSAEFPKEGPSILRIQQVVRGDSAAYFCASSIRTGGYEQYFGPGTRLTVT.

In its sample, this clone was seen once. The V call is TRBV28, the J call TRBJ2-5, with D perhaps given as TRBD1 or TRBD2 (6 bases each). The V and J ends lost 5 bases and 5 bases respectively, with 21 bases between them. CDR1 and CDR2 from the germline V gene are MDHEN and SYDVKM. This CDR3 has 16 amino acids. The CDR3 nucleotides read TGTGCCAGCAGTACCGCAGGGGCTAGCGTACGGGAGACCCAGTACTTC. Encoded protein: CASSTAGASVRETQYF.

This clone was counted a few times. The CDR3 coding sequence is TGCGCCAGCAGCTACCGACTAGCGGCTTTGTACGAGCAGTACTTC. Translating gives CASSYRLAALYEQYF. V usage is TRBV5-1 and J usage is TRBJ2-7; TRBD2 aligns across 9 bases. This CDR3 is 15 amino acids long. The V gene end was trimmed by 3 bases and the J gene end by 4 bases; junction bases not matched to a gene: 8. Germline V lookup: CDR1 SGHRS, CDR2 YFSETQ.

This chain joins TRBV6-1 and TRBJ1-5, with D uncertain. The CDR3 consists of 15 residues. Trimming took 6 bases from V and 0 from J, leaving 12 bases between them. Germline V gene data show CDR1 as MNHNS and CDR2 as SASEGT. CDR3 DNA: TGTGCCAGCAGCCAGGAGAGCTATAGCAATCAGCCCCAGCATTTT. Protein sequence: CASSQESYSNQPQHF.

The CDR3 sequence is CASSSNLDRAEAFF. CDR3 DNA sequence: TGTGCCAGCAGCTCAAATCTCGACAGGGCGGAAGCTTTCTTT. The V and J genes are TRBV7-3 and TRBJ1-1, with 7 nucleotides matching TRBD1. The CDR3 is 14 residues long. Germline trimming cut 4 bases from V and 8 bases from J; bases unmatched to any gene: 10. The germline CDR1 and CDR2 sequences are SGHTA and FQGTGA. Based on the CDR3 plus reference TRBV7-3 and TRBJ1-1, the full variable domain is GAGVSQTPSNKVTEKGKYVELRCDPISGHTALYWYRQSLGQGPEFLIYFQGTGAADDSGLPNDRFFAVRPEGSVSTLKIQRTERGDSAVYLCASSSNLDRAEAFFGQGTRLTVV.

The gene calls are TRBV27 and TRBJ2-7; D gene unclear. The ends were cut back, 1 base at V and 4 bases at J, with 11 bases in the middle. Germline CDR1 reads MNHEY; CDR2 reads SMNVEV (reference sequence). This CDR3 is 14 amino acids long. CDR3 sequence reads: CASSLFGQLYEQYF. In DNA, the CDR3 is TGTGCCAGCAGTTTATTTGGTCAGCTGTACGAGCAGTACTTC.

This clone was observed once. CDR3 sequence: CASSLRAAGNTIYF. The DNA of the CDR3 is TGTGCCAGCAGCTTAAGGGCAGCCGGAAACACCATATATTTT. The gene calls are TRBV7-9 and TRBJ1-3; D gene uncertain. V lost 2 bases and J lost 4, with 9 bases in between. This CDR3 spans 14 amino acids. Germline V gene lookup returns CDR1 SEHNR and CDR2 FQNEAQ (reference sequence).

This rearrangement joins TRBV11-2 to TRBJ2-1; D not resolved. The CDR3 is 19 residues long. CDR1 is SGHAT and CDR2 is FQNNGV in the germline V gene. V lost 7 bases to trimming and J lost 0 bases, with 25 bases between them. CDR3 DNA sequence: TGTGCCAGCACCACCGCCTACCGACGACGGCAGAGCTCCTACAATGAGCAGTTCTTC. Residues: CASTTAYRRRQSSYNEQFF.

This clone appeared once. This chain connects TRBV11-1 to TRBJ2-7, with TRBD2 identical over 7 bases. V trimming: 3 bases; J trimming: 0 bases; junction bases outside the gene matches: 5. The CDR3 is made up of 15 amino acids. The germline V gene encodes CDR1 SGHAT and CDR2 FQDESV (reference sequence). As DNA, the CDR3 is TGTGCCAGCAGCTTTAGGGGAGGGAGCTCCTACGAGCAGTACTTC. This translates into CASSFRGGSSYEQYF.

The J gene is TRBJ2-4, the V gene TRBV5-4; perhaps TRBD2 as D (6 bases). Trimming cost V 1 base and J 7 bases, with 15 bases left between them. Germline loops: CDR1 SGHNT, CDR2 YYREEE (reference sequence). CDR3 size: 15 residues. For the CDR3, the DNA is TGTGCCAGCAGCTTGTTAGGAGGGGAAGGGAACATTCAGTACTTC. As protein: CASSLLGGEGNIQYF.

The CDR3, as DNA: TGTGCCAGCTCGATCGGGACAGACGTCTCCCGAGCGTACTTC. Its translation is CASSIGTDVSRAYF. This chain joins TRBV18 and TRBJ2-7; the match to TRBD1 covers 7 bases. This CDR3 comprises 14 residues. The junction had 17 bases not matched to a gene; V was cut back by 6 bases and J by 12 bases. Germline CDR1 is KGHSH and CDR2 is LQKENI.